The T cell receptor (beta chain) under discussion was sequenced for a study of cytomegalovirus exposure and HLA in healthy donors. V gave up 0 bases and J gave up 5 bases; unmatched junction bases: 8. Germline V CDR1 and CDR2: LGHNA, YNFKEQ. The CDR3 has 17 amino acids. The assay was immunoSEQ multiplex PCR, and TCRdb's table has in-frame clones only and misses some. The table lists 100,000 to 150,000 clones, about nine tenths of them singletons, with roughly 2% in the top ten. This chain links TRBV4-2 with TRBJ2-1, with TRBD2 matching over 9 bases. The sequence derives from a woman younger than 30 in good health and CMV-seronegative. The material sequenced was PBMCs. The CDR3 is CASSQDGGLAGNNEQFF. The CDR3 region has the DNA TGTGCCAGCAGCCAAGATGGGGGCCTAGCGGGAAACAATGAGCAGTTCTTC.